This entry describes one T cell receptor beta chain. Its target is unknown. These data originate in a study of cytomegalovirus exposure and HLA in healthy donors. Study-level results: Later genetic work tied a missense DCLRE1C variant to beta-chain V and J trimming. In most subjects, TCR beta sequences reportedly gave accurate predictions of HLA-A and HLA-B alleles. It was reported that the classifier diagnosed cytomegalovirus status with high specificity and sensitivity in both the original and validation cohorts.

With 60 Vbeta and 13 Jbeta primers, the PCR was carried out. Clones were read by immunoSEQ multiplex PCR, and TCRdb kept only the in-frame ones, dropping some. This sample has about 180,000 clones, with 79% found just once. The TCR sequence derives from a woman aged 40 to 55 in good health and CMV-seronegative. The sequenced sample consisted of PBMCs.

DNA of the CDR3: TGTGCCAGCAGCTTATTTAGCGGGATCGAGCAGTTCTTC. It yields the protein CASSLFSGIEQFF. J is TRBJ2-1 and V is TRBV4-2, with 8 positions matching TRBD2. The CDR3 sequence is 13 residues long. Germline CDR1 and CDR2: LGHNA and YNFKEQ. After removal of 5 bases from V and 10 bases from J, the junction contained 7 bases not matched to a gene.